This passage covers 28 T cell receptor beta chains from one sample sequenced in a study of blood T cell repertoires in COVID-19. The method was immunoSEQ multiplex PCR; TCRdb's version includes in-frame clones alone and lacks a portion of them. The sample gives roughly 150,000 clones, approximately 90% of which show up once; 11% is in the top ten. Input material: peripheral blood. These receptors were taken from a woman older than 75 with acute or convalescent COVID-19.

The sample holds one count of this clone. The chain links TRBV19 to TRBJ1-1; the D is unclear. Germline loops: CDR1 LNHDA, CDR2 SQIVND (reference sequence). The V end was cut by 3 bases, the J end by 5 bases, with 13 bases between. CDR3 length: 14 residues. Here the CDR3 reads CASSIVVAETEAFF. The CDR3 coding sequence is TGTGCCAGTAGTATTGTAGTAGCTGAGACTGAAGCTTTCTTT.

The sample holds one count of this clone. V and J are TRBV7-2 and TRBJ2-2; TRBD1 matches at 7 bases. The germline V gene has CDR1 SGHTA and CDR2 FQGNSA. V was pared by 5 bases and J by 6 bases, with 6 bases of the junction left unmatched. There are 14 residues in the CDR3. The CDR3 bases are TGTGCCAGCAGCAAGGACAGGTGGGCCGGGGAGCTGTTTTTT. Its protein product is CASSKDRWAGELFF.

This sequence joins TRBV9 and TRBJ2-2, with TRBD1 matching 9 bases. Germline lookup yields CDR1 SGDLS and CDR2 YYNGEE. Trimming removed 4 bases from V and 6 bases from J; junction bases left unmatched: 4. The CDR3 runs to 14 residues. The CDR3 DNA reads as TGTGCCAGCAGCTCGGGACAGGGAGCCGGGGAGCTGTTTTTT. This encodes CASSSGQGAGELFF.

The chain uses TRBV5-1 and TRBJ1-1; TRBD1 agrees at 8 bases. The junction had 4 bases not matched to a gene; V was cut back by 4 bases and J by 8 bases. CDR3 length: 12 amino acids. Germline V gene lookup returns CDR1 SGHRS and CDR2 YFSETQ. Here the CDR3 reads CASSEGQGEAFF. The CDR3 nucleotides read TGCGCCAGCAGCGAAGGACAGGGCGAAGCTTTCTTT.

The chain links TRBV7-9 to TRBJ1-5, with D unresolved. There are 12 residues in the CDR3. Trimming removed 1 base at V and 7 bases at J, with 5 bases between. The V gene's germline CDR1 is SEHNR and CDR2 FQNEAQ (reference sequence). The chain's CDR3 is CASSLGEQPQHF. CDR3 nucleotide sequence: TGTGCCAGCAGCTTAGGGGAGCAGCCCCAGCATTTT. Variable domain in full (rest from reference TRBV7-9 and TRBJ1-5): DTGVSQNPRHKITKRGQNVTFRCDPISEHNRLYWYRQTLGQGPEFLTYFQNEAQLEKSRLLSDRFSAERPKGSFSTLEIQRTEQGDSAMYLCASSLGEQPQHFGDGTRLSIL.

This clone was observed a single time. The genes are TRBV5-1 and TRBJ2-5; 16 nucleotides agree with TRBD2. The germline CDR1 and CDR2 sequences are SGHRS and YFSETQ. The junction had 9 bases not matched to a gene; V was cut back by 3 bases and J by 4 bases. The CDR3 loop spans 18 amino acids. CDR3 nucleotides: TGCGCCAGCAGCTCCGGGACTAGCGGGGGGGCCGGTCGAGAGACCCAGTACTTC. It translates to CASSSGTSGGAGRETQYF.

This clone has only one observation. The chain uses TRBV29-1 and TRBJ1-6, with TRBD1 identical over 7 bases. Trimming took 4 bases from V and 6 from J; bases not matched to a gene: 6. From germline, CDR1 is SQVTM and CDR2 ANQGSEA. CDR3 size: 14 residues. The DNA of the CDR3 is TGCAGCGTTGGGGACAGCTACTCTAATTCACCCCTCCACTTT. It is translated as CSVGDSYSNSPLHF.

This clone was detected a few times. J is TRBJ1-1 and V is TRBV3-1 (or the pseudogene TRBV3-2); 7 bases fit TRBD1. Germline V gene data show CDR1 as LGHDT and CDR2 as YNNKEL (reference sequence). Trimming took 4 bases from V and 6 from J; bases not matched to a gene: 5. CDR3 length: 13 residues. This CDR3 is CASSLTGDSEAFF. The CDR3 bases are TGTGCCAGCAGCCTAACAGGGGACTCTGAAGCTTTCTTT.

The chain employs TRBV6-5 and TRBJ2-5, with TRBD1 identical over 7 bases. Germline values: CDR1 MNHEY, CDR2 SVGAGI. Trimming cost V 1 base and J 5 bases; bases outside gene matches: 10. This CDR3 contains 16 residues. For the CDR3, the DNA is TGTGCCAGCAGTTACTGGGGCGGCCAGGGGGAGGAGACCCAGTACTTC. This sequence encodes CASSYWGGQGEETQYF.

This chain joins TRBV5-1 and TRBJ2-6; possible D gene TRBD2, 6 bases. Trimming took 4 bases from V and 4 from J, leaving 21 bases between them. Germline CDR1 SGHRS, CDR2 YFSETQ. The CDR3 consists of 18 residues. The CDR3 DNA reads as TGCGCCAGCAGCGCCCCGAGTGGAGGGACCCGAGGGGCCAACGTCCTGACTTTC. Translating gives CASSAPSGGTRGANVLTF.

The chain is built from TRBV5-1 and TRBJ1-2; TRBD1 matches 9 bases. The CDR3 runs 16 residues. Germline CDR1 reads SGHRS; CDR2 reads YFSETQ. V trimming: 4 bases; J trimming: 8 bases; junction bases outside the gene matches: 15. As DNA, the CDR3 is TGCGCCAGCAGCGCCAGTCCCGGGACAGGGAATCAGGGCTACACCTTC. Protein sequence: CASSASPGTGNQGYTF.

This clone was detected only once. This chain connects TRBV4-1 to TRBJ1-1; D uncertain. Germline V CDR1 and CDR2: MGHRA, YSYEKL. V shed 6 bases and J shed 1 base, with 9 bases lying between them. The CDR3 has 13 amino acids. CDR3 DNA: TGCGCCAGCAGATATCAGGAGAACACTGAAGCTTTCTTT. Translating it yields CASRYQENTEAFF.

The J gene is TRBJ1-2, the V gene TRBV2; 8 bases are a match to TRBD1. This CDR3 comprises 12 residues. Trimming at V came to 6 bases and at J to 7 bases, leaving 4 bases not matched to a gene. Germline assignment: CDR1 SNHLY and CDR2 FYNNEI. DNA of the CDR3: TGTGCCAGCAGAAGGACAGGGAGTGGCTACACCTTC. This translates into CASRRTGSGYTF.

The rearrangement joins TRBV19 to TRBJ2-1; TRBD1 aligns across 8 bases. Germline V gives CDR1 LNHDA, CDR2 SQIVND (reference sequence). The CDR3 runs to 18 residues. Germline trimming cut 4 bases from V and 0 bases from J; bases unmatched to any gene: 11. This CDR3 is CASSTIRTGKGSYNEQFF. The CDR3 DNA reads as TGTGCCAGTAGTACCATCAGGACAGGGAAAGGCTCCTACAATGAGCAGTTCTTC.

This clone was detected once. This chain links TRBV10-3 with TRBJ1-2; 8 bases match TRBD1. CDR3 size: 13 residues. Trimming removed 8 bases from V and 5 bases from J; junction bases left unmatched: 7. CDR1 is ENHRY and CDR2 is SYGVKD in the germline V gene. CDR3 loop: CAIGGQVGYGYTF. The CDR3 coding sequence is TGTGCCATCGGGGGACAGGTCGGTTATGGCTACACCTTC.

This clone was seen more than once but under ten times. The chain recombines TRBV6-6 with TRBJ2-2, with D maybe TRBD1 (5 bases). V was shortened by 6 bases and J by 7 bases, with 12 bases between the two germline ends. CDR3 length: 13 residues. The germline CDR1 and CDR2 sequences are MNHNY and SVGAGI (reference sequence). The CDR3 loop is CASRPGFVGELFF. The CDR3 bases are TGTGCCAGCAGGCCAGGGTTTGTCGGGGAGCTGTTTTTT.

J is TRBJ1-1 and V is TRBV6-6, with a possible D match to TRBD1 (5 bases). CDR3 length: 13 amino acids. The germline CDR1 and CDR2 sequences are MNHNY and SVGAGI (reference sequence). V gave up 8 bases and J gave up 1 base, with 11 bases separating them. The CDR3 protein is CASLLTANTEAFF. CDR3 DNA sequence: TGTGCCAGCCTACTGACAGCGAACACTGAAGCTTTCTTT.

This clone was counted between two and nine times. The V call is TRBV5-4, the J call TRBJ2-2; D gene ambiguous. This CDR3 has 15 residues. Germline V gives CDR1 SGHNT, CDR2 YYREEE (reference sequence). V dropped 0 bases and J dropped 4 bases, with 10 bases sitting between them. The CDR3, as DNA: TGTGCCAGCAGCTTGGCGCAGGTGGGCACCGGGGAGCTGTTTTTT. It translates to CASSLAQVGTGELFF.

J is TRBJ2-1 and V is TRBV7-2, with 14 positions matching TRBD2. Germline-derived CDR1 and CDR2 are SGHTA and FQGNSA. V shed 2 bases, J shed 9 bases, and the junction held 3 bases outside the gene matches. This CDR3 region has 15 residues. The CDR3 nucleotides read TGTGCCAGCAGCTTAAGGGGACTAGCGGGGGCTGAGCAGTTCTTC. Translation gives CASSLRGLAGAEQFF.

The chain is built from TRBV5-4 and TRBJ1-1, with 8 bases that match TRBD1. This CDR3 is 15 amino acids long. In germline, CDR1 is SGHNT, CDR2 YYREEE (reference sequence). V shed 4 bases, J shed 5 bases, and the junction held 10 bases outside the gene matches. CDR3 nucleotides: TGTGCCAGCAGCCTGGACTCAGGGGGCGGAACTGAAGCTTTCTTT. Protein: CASSLDSGGGTEAFF.

The chain employs TRBV5-1 and TRBJ1-3; D possibly corresponds to TRBD1 (6 bases). The length of the CDR3 is 15 residues. Trimming took 2 bases from V and 0 from J, leaving 9 bases between them. CDR1 SGHRS and CDR2 YFSETQ come from the germline V gene. The CDR3 region has the DNA TGCGCCAGCAGCTTAACAGGGTTCTCTGGAAACACCATATATTTT. It encodes CASSLTGFSGNTIYF.

This chain joins TRBV5-4 and TRBJ1-1; no clear D gene. CDR3 length equals 15 residues. V was shortened by 0 bases and J by 2 bases, with 11 bases between the two germline ends. CDR1 and CDR2 (germline): SGHNT, YYREEE (reference sequence). CDR3 in amino acids: CASSLAIGGNTEAFF. CDR3 nucleotide sequence: TGTGCCAGCAGCTTGGCCATAGGAGGTAACACTGAAGCTTTCTTT.

This clone was observed a single time. V is TRBV18 and J is TRBJ2-1, with 9 bases matching TRBD2. Trimming cost V 3 bases and J 8 bases; bases outside gene matches: 11. This CDR3 has 16 residues. Germline V gene sequence: CDR1 KGHSH, CDR2 LQKENI. The CDR3 is CASSPLAGAPGDEQFF. CDR3 nucleotides: TGTGCCAGCTCACCCTTAGCGGGGGCCCCGGGGGATGAGCAGTTCTTC.

The chain links TRBV6-2 or TRBV6-3 to TRBJ2-6; D is possibly TRBD1 (5 bases). V was trimmed by 5 bases and J by 1 base, leaving 9 bases between them. The germline V gene has CDR1 MNHEY and CDR2 SVGEGT. The CDR3 runs 15 residues. CDR3 loop: CASSNRFSGANVLTF. CDR3 nucleotides: TGTGCCAGCAGTAACAGGTTTTCTGGGGCCAACGTCCTGACTTTC.

The chain recombines TRBV5-1 with TRBJ1-1; TRBD1 aligns across 8 bases. The V gene end was trimmed by 3 bases and the J gene end by 5 bases; junction bases not matched to a gene: 15. The CDR3 totals 17 residues. CDR1 and CDR2 from the germline V gene are SGHRS and YFSETQ. In DNA form, the CDR3 reads TGCGCCAGCAGCTCCTTTACAGGGGGGCTTACGGTAACTGAAGCTTTCTTT. This gives the protein CASSSFTGGLTVTEAFF.

The rearrangement joins TRBV7-3 to TRBJ1-1; 8 nucleotides match TRBD1. The V gene end was trimmed by 5 bases and the J gene end by 4 bases; junction bases not matched to a gene: 3. Looked up from germline, CDR1 is SGHTA and CDR2 is FQGTGA. The CDR3 is 13 amino acids. Here the CDR3 DNA reads TGTGCCAGCAGCACAACAGGGGGCACTGAAGCTTTCTTT. Protein product: CASSTTGGTEAFF.

CDR3: CASSWGTGDYTF. CDR3 DNA sequence: TGCGCCAGCAGCTGGGGGACAGGGGACTACACCTTC. This rearrangement joins TRBV5-1 to TRBJ1-2, with 10 bases fitting TRBD1. The germline gives CDR1 SGHRS, CDR2 YFSETQ. The CDR3 runs to 12 residues. The junction had 3 bases not matched to a gene; V was cut back by 3 bases and J by 10 bases.

The rearrangement uses TRBV5-1 and TRBJ1-3, with unresolved D. This CDR3 is 17 amino acids long. Germline V CDR1 and CDR2: SGHRS, YFSETQ. The V gene lost 2 bases and the J gene lost 0 bases, with 15 bases spanning the gap. This CDR3 is CASSFQPKASSGNTIYF. The DNA for the CDR3 is TGCGCCAGCAGCTTCCAGCCAAAAGCGAGCTCTGGAAACACCATATATTTT.